The rows below give T cell receptor beta chains drawn from one sample of a study of blood T cells in healthy people across ages. TCRdb independently ran MiXCR on the 5' RACE reads; one entry per CDR3 protein. The sample has 1.5 million to 2 million distinct CDR3 sequences, approximately 28% seen once. Sequencing input: blood. These receptors originate from a woman aged 30 to 39 in good health. Both conserved end residues are part of each CDR3. D genes are given only for firm matches. Clone size appears in some rows only: once, few, many, or a class for an expanded clone.

d_gene	abundance	j_gene	v_gene	CDR3aa	CDR3nt
NA	NA	TRBJ1-4	TRBV7-8	CASSREQGVGKLFF	TGTGCCAGCAGCCGAGAACAGGGCGTGGGGAAACTGTTTTTT
NA	NA	TRBJ2-5	TRBV3-1	CASSQQTTTQETQYF	TGTGCCAGCAGCCAGCAAACAACTACTCAAGAGACCCAGTACTTC
NA	NA	TRBJ1-1	TRBV20-1	CSVFPQAGSEAFF	TGCAGTGTTTTTCCCCAGGCAGGGTCTGAAGCTTTCTTT
NA	few	TRBJ1-2	TRBV6-5	CASSYGGRANYGYTF	TGTGCCAGCAGTTACGGAGGGAGAGCTAACTATGGCTACACCTTC
TRBD2	many	TRBJ2-7	TRBV5-4	CASSRGTSGGEDTHEQYF	TGTGCCAGCAGCCGCGGGACTAGCGGGGGGGAAGACACTCACGAGCAGTACTTC
NA	few	TRBJ2-3	TRBV29-1	CSALLTDSDRNTDTQYF	TGCAGCGCATTACTTACCGATAGTGATCGGAACACAGATACGCAGTATTTT
NA	few	TRBJ1-2	TRBV5-1	CASSPGEFDGYTF	TGCGCCAGCAGTCCCGGGGAATTTGACGGCTACACCTTC
NA	NA	TRBJ1-2	TRBV7-2	CASSPLFAANYGYTF	TGTGCCAGCAGCCCCCTTTTTGCGGCTAACTATGGCTACACCTTC
TRBD1	many	TRBJ1-6	TRBV5-1	CASSLVPSGTGIDSPLHF	TGCGCCAGCAGCTTGGTCCCCTCCGGGACAGGGATAGATTCACCCCTCCACTTT
NA	NA	TRBJ2-3	TRBV18	CTSSPTSGYDTQYF	TGTACCAGCTCACCCACTTCTGGATATGATACGCAGTATTTT
NA	once	TRBJ2-1	TRBV30	CAWRDRTTYNEQFF	TGTGCCTGGAGGGACAGAACAACCTACAATGAGCAGTTCTTC
NA	few	TRBJ1-5	TRBV19	CASSRTTTRSNQPQHF	TGTGCCAGTAGTCGAACCACGACCAGGAGCAATCAGCCCCAGCATTTT
TRBD1	NA	TRBJ1-2	TRBV9	CASSKDRSDPHGYTF	TGTGCCAGCAGCAAGGACAGGTCCGACCCTCATGGCTACACCTTC
NA	NA	TRBJ2-5	TRBV21-1	CASSKAGGSRETQYF	TGTGCCAGCAGCAAAGCCGGCGGGTCGCGGGAGACCCAGTACTTC
NA	NA	TRBJ2-1	TRBV27	CASSRGDIPYNEQFF	TGTGCCAGCTCCCGGGGGGACATACCCTACAATGAGCAGTTCTTC
TRBD2	few	TRBJ2-3	TRBV5-5	CASSLSGGSGTDTQYF	TGTGCCAGCAGCTTGTCAGGCGGGAGCGGCACAGATACGCAGTATTTT
NA	NA	TRBJ2-3	TRBV12-3/TRBV12-4	CASSLNWEGASGDTQYF	TGTGCCAGCAGTTTAAATTGGGAGGGGGCATCAGGGGATACGCAGTATTTT
NA	NA	TRBJ1-4	TRBV7-2	CASRPDWGTNEKLFF	TGTGCCAGCAGACCAGATTGGGGGACTAATGAAAAACTGTTTTTT
NA	few	TRBJ1-5	TRBV4-1	CASSQVYTQPQHF	TGCGCCAGCAGCCAAGTTTATACTCAGCCCCAGCATTTT
NA	few	TRBJ1-5	TRBV20-1	CSANSPGVANQPQHF	TGCAGTGCTAACTCGCCAGGGGTTGCCAATCAGCCCCAGCATTTT
NA	few	TRBJ2-3	TRBV7-9	CASSPPRGTDTQYF	TGTGCCAGCAGCCCCCCCCGGGGCACAGATACGCAGTATTTT
TRBD2	many	TRBJ2-7	TRBV6-2/TRBV6-3	CASTESSGRYEQYF	TGTGCCAGCACGGAATCCAGCGGGAGATACGAGCAGTACTTC
NA	many	TRBJ2-1	TRBV29-1	CSVSGTSMNEQFF	TGCAGCGTCTCCGGGACTTCTATGAATGAGCAGTTCTTC
NA	NA	TRBJ1-5	TRBV25-1	CASTGPGNQPQHF	TGTGCCAGCACAGGGCCTGGCAATCAGCCCCAGCATTTT
NA	many	TRBJ2-4	TRBV12-3/TRBV12-4	CASSLIDIQYF	TGTGCCAGCAGTTTAATCGACATTCAGTACTTC
TRBD1	few	TRBJ1-4	TRBV9	CASSASTGSNEKLFF	TGTGCCAGCAGCGCCTCGACAGGGTCGAATGAAAAACTGTTTTTT
NA	NA	TRBJ2-3	TRBV19	CASSTGESVADTQYF	TGTGCCAGTAGTACAGGGGAGTCCGTCGCAGATACGCAGTATTTT
NA	few	TRBJ1-4	TRBV5-5	CASSLMDGTTNEKLFF	TGTGCCAGCAGCTTGATGGACGGGACAACTAATGAAAAACTGTTTTTT
NA	NA	TRBJ2-4	TRBV10-2	CASSEQAPTGYNEQYF	TGCGCCAGCAGTGAGCAGGCCCCCACGGGCTACAATGAGCAGTACTTC
NA	NA	TRBJ2-5	TRBV2	CASSGSNEQYF	TGTGCCAGCAGTGGGAGCAATGAGCAGTACTTC
TRBD2	many	TRBJ2-7	TRBV9	CASSPSLSGSYEQYF	TGTGCCAGCAGCCCGTCTCTTAGCGGGAGCTACGAGCAGTACTTC
TRBD1	NA	TRBJ1-4	TRBV7-3	CASSIDRDEKLFF	TGTGCCAGCAGCATCGACAGGGATGAAAAACTGTTTTTT
NA	few	TRBJ2-1	TRBV19	CASKSTRSDSHSLYNEQFF	TGTGCCAGTAAAAGTACCAGGTCGGACAGCCACTCACTCTACAATGAGCAGTTCTTC
NA	few	TRBJ2-1	TRBV5-1	CASSLVSGHSGGEQFF	TGCGCCAGCAGCTTGGTATCGGGACACTCGGGAGGTGAGCAGTTCTTC
TRBD2	few	TRBJ2-5	TRBV7-2	CASTPSSSGSRGETQYF	TGTGCCAGCACCCCGTCCTCTAGCGGGTCGAGGGGAGAGACCCAGTACTTC
TRBD1	many	TRBJ2-3	TRBV7-6	CASSLEGASLTDTQYF	TGTGCCAGCAGCTTAGAGGGGGCTAGCCTCACAGATACGCAGTATTTT
NA	NA	TRBJ2-3	TRBV5-1	CASSFSSTANTQYF	TGCGCCAGCAGCTTCTCTTCGACAGCAAATACGCAGTATTTT
NA	NA	TRBJ1-5	TRBV20-1	CSASPWSDQPQHF	TGCAGTGCTAGCCCGTGGTCGGATCAGCCCCAGCATTTT
TRBD2	few	TRBJ2-1	TRBV2	CASRTTSEDEQFF	TGTGCCAGCAGAACGACTAGCGAAGATGAGCAGTTCTTC
NA	few	TRBJ1-2	TRBV9	CASSVATSLGYTF	TGTGCCAGCAGCGTAGCTACCTCCCTGGGCTACACCTTC
NA	once	TRBJ2-7	TRBV5-1	CASSLQGTDEQYF	TGTGCCAGCAGCTTACAGGGCACGGACGAGCAGTACTTC
TRBD2	few	TRBJ2-3	TRBV20-1	CSAPHSGKRTDTQYF	TGCAGTGCTCCCCATAGCGGGAAACGCACAGATACGCAGTATTTT
NA	few	TRBJ2-2	TRBV6-1	CASSEAGRKTGELFF	TGTGCCAGCAGTGAAGCAGGGAGGAAGACCGGGGAGCTGTTTTTT
TRBD1	many	TRBJ2-5	TRBV27	CASQGQDQETQYF	TGTGCCAGCCAGGGACAGGACCAAGAGACCCAGTACTTC
NA	many	TRBJ2-6	TRBV29-1	CSGVGGDSGANVLTF	TGCAGCGGGGTAGGAGGGGACTCTGGGGCCAACGTCCTGACTTTC
NA	NA	TRBJ2-5	TRBV5-1	CASSLKVQEIEETQYF	TGCGCCAGCAGCTTGAAAGTCCAGGAAATAGAAGAGACCCAGTACTTC
NA	NA	TRBJ2-2	TRBV7-9	CASSFGLAPNTGELFF	TGTGCCAGCAGCTTTGGGCTAGCACCAAACACCGGGGAGCTGTTTTTT